Included here is one T cell receptor beta chain sequence, with context. Its binding antigen is unknown. No quality values exist for individual bases; no much larger clone is one base distant. V is reduced by 0 bases and J by 4 bases, leaving a spacing of 10 bases between them. Based on the germline V gene, the CDR1 and CDR2 sequences are SGDLS and YYNGEE. CDR3 length: 14 amino acids, cysteine to phenylalanine. CDR3 DNA only is kept here, 42 bases in frame from base 1. Using the immunoSEQ hsTCRbeta Kit, TCR beta CDR3 regions were sequenced from DNA. As for the authors' bioinformatics: TCR sequencing data were analysed with the ImmunoSEQ Analyzer. T cell clonality was defined as 1 minus Pielou's evenness computed on productive rearrangements. T cell diversity was measured with the inverse Simpson index on productive templates. T cell density was defined as TCR beta template counts normalized to usable DNA, with usable DNA estimated by amplifying and sequencing housekeeping genes. Two-sided Kruskal-Wallis tests were used to compare TCR metrics between histologic stages. TCRdb provides this immuneACCESS table in a form limited to in-frame rearrangements. Some clones are lacking; in checked studies, under half of them reflect an unresolved V gene, and why the rest are absent is not known. V, J and clone size reflect that table, while D and trimming were determined from the DNA. The sample records roughly 9,000 clones, 65% to 90% of which are singletons. The ten largest clones take up about 8% of the sample.

The patients had resection in Japan or China between about 2013 and 2018. Histologic diagnosis of each case was confirmed independently by two lung cancer pathologists on H&E slides. For nucleic acid extraction, premalignant or tumor cells were enriched by macro-dissection following pathologic assessment. DNA was isolated from FFPE tissue using the AllPrep DNA/RNA FFPE Kit. These data originate in a study of immune evolution from preneoplasia to lung adenocarcinoma (dated by TCRdb to the early 2020s). Concerning the study at large: HLA loss of heterozygosity was observed in approximately 7%, 15% and 30% of AIS, MIA and ADC lesions, respectively, and was not observed in any AAH lesions. The study profiled immune contexture across lung adenocarcinoma precursors and invasive adenocarcinoma using immune gene expression, TCR sequencing and multiplex immunofluorescence. Resected precursor lesions (AAH, AIS, MIA) and invasive adenocarcinomas were each compared against paired morphologically normal lung tissue. The sample size was set by how many specimens were available, not by a prior power calculation. The immune data were integrated with whole exome sequencing and methylation data from the same cohort of nodules. In total, the cohort included roughly 49 patients with pulmonary nodules, all of whom underwent surgical resection. TCR sequencing data came from 51 patients. According to the study, around 99 samples were used for TCR sequencing. POLYSOLVER was used to infer class I HLA alleles from exome data, and LOHHLA was used to detect allele-specific HLA loss. What the study reported, not specific to this receptor: Because all patients were from Japan and China, applicability to Western populations was uncertain. The highest T cell clonality was observed in KRAS-mutant nodules compared with EGFR-mutant or double wild-type lesions. The findings rested on association rather than direct causation, and larger cohorts with long-term follow-up and longitudinal biopsies were considered necessary. Clonality was highest in normal lung, while later-stage lesions appeared to show lower clonality but higher T cell density and diversity. Top T cell clone frequencies were highest in normal lung and appeared to decrease progressively from AAH through AIS, MIA and invasive adenocarcinoma.

The clonotype comes from a donor at least 70 years old with lung adenocarcinoma. The chain couples TRBV9 to TRBJ1-1; the D gene cannot be resolved reliably. Sequenced: FFPE minimally invasive lung adenocarcinoma tissue. The cell subset or site label corresponds to: micro-invasive lung adenocarcinoma (MIA). The CDR3 has the sequence CASSVGLGLTEAFF. The DNA sequence follows: TGTGCCAGCAGCGTAGGTTTAGGGCTCACTGAAGCTTTCTTT.